One and the same sample provided the 2 T cell receptor beta chains below, sequenced in a study of monozygotic twins with inflammatory bowel disease. TCRdb re-called the 5' RACE reads; one entry per CDR3 protein, DNA not given. This sample contains about 160,000 distinct CDR3 sequences. Material: blood. Receptor source: a human donor with ulcerative colitis or Crohn's disease, or a healthy co-twin of an affected twin (not recorded which).

The rearrangement links TRBV19 to TRBJ2-2; the D call of TRBD1 rests on TCRdb alone, since no DNA is present to check it. Germline loops: CDR1 LNHDA, CDR2 SQIVND (reference sequence). The CDR3 runs 15 residues. CDR3 loop: CASSIDPGGIGELFF.

The chain links TRBV25-1 to TRBJ2-5; without DNA, the TCRdb call of TRBD1 cannot be checked. There are 15 residues in the CDR3. Germline CDR1 is MGHDK and CDR2 is SYGVNS. CDR3 protein: CASSEYVGGRETQYF. Based on the CDR3 plus reference TRBV25-1 and TRBJ2-5, the full variable domain is EADIYQTPRYLVIGTGKKITLECSQTMGHDKMYWYQQDPGMELHLIHYSYGVNSTEKGDLSSESTVSRIRTEHFPLTLESARPSHTSQYLCASSEYVGGRETQYFGPGTRLLVL.